Listed here are 27 T cell receptor beta chains from one sample, sequenced in a study of cytomegalovirus exposure and HLA in healthy donors. The PCR contained 60 Vbeta and 13 Jbeta primers. Sequencing was performed with immunoSEQ multiplex PCR; in TCRdb, only in-frame clones are kept and a portion is missing. The sample has under 150,000 clones; almost 85% are singletons. Sequencing input: PBMCs. These receptors were taken from a man between 25 and 39 years old in good health and CMV-seropositive.

This clone was seen only a few times. This chain joins TRBV6-5 and TRBJ1-1; 7 positions agree with TRBD1. The CDR3 is made up of 13 amino acids. The germline gives CDR1 MNHEY, CDR2 SVGAGI. Trimming took 9 bases from V and 5 from J; bases not matched to a gene: 9. Written as DNA, the CDR3 is TGTGCCAGTAAAGGGGGACAGAGAACTGAAGCTTTCTTT. It translates to CASKGGQRTEAFF.

The sample holds one count of this clone. The V call is TRBV10-3, the J call TRBJ1-1, with 8 nucleotides matching TRBD1. Germline values: CDR1 ENHRY, CDR2 SYGVKD. Unmatched junction bases numbered 7, after V lost 0 bases and J lost 4 bases. This CDR3 comprises 16 residues. The CDR3 here is CAISESATGEVTEAFF. CDR3 nucleotides: TGTGCCATCAGTGAGTCAGCGACAGGGGAGGTCACTGAAGCTTTCTTT.

This chain connects TRBV11-2 to TRBJ1-4; TRBD1 might be the D (5 bases). In germline, CDR1 is SGHAT, CDR2 FQNNGV. The CDR3 has 14 residues. V dropped 2 bases and J dropped 8 bases, with 12 bases sitting between them. This CDR3 is CASSLSRVQEKLFF. The CDR3 DNA is TGTGCCAGCAGCTTATCCAGGGTACAAGAAAAACTGTTTTTT.

The V call is TRBV5-4, the J call TRBJ1-3; TRBD1 agrees at 7 bases. After removal of 4 bases from V and 0 bases from J, the junction contained 10 bases not matched to a gene. Germline V gene lookup returns CDR1 SGHNT and CDR2 YYREEE (reference sequence). There are 17 residues in the CDR3. The CDR3 DNA is TGTGCCAGCAGCCCACAGGGGACCTTAAGCTCTGGAAACACCATATATTTT. Its translation: CASSPQGTLSSGNTIYF.

Details on this clone: At one end the junction does not follow the germline gene, possibly because of a read error. The rearrangement uses TRBV28 and TRBJ2-7, with 9 bases fitting TRBD1. The germline V gene has CDR1 MDHEN and CDR2 SYDVKM. The CDR3 has 13 amino acids. This CDR3 reads CASSLGQGRILSF. For the CDR3, the DNA is TGTGCCAGCAGTTTGGGACAGGGAAGAATCCTCAGCTTC. Together with reference TRBV28 and TRBJ2-7, the CDR3 gives the full variable domain: DVKVTQSSRYLVKRTGEKVFLECVQDMDHENMFWYRQDPGLGLRLIYFSYDVKMKEKGDIPEGYSVSREKKERFSLILESASTNQTSMYLCASSLGQGRILSFGPGTRLTVT.

V and J are TRBV9 and TRBJ2-3; no clear D. In germline, CDR1 is SGDLS, CDR2 YYNGEE. V was clipped by 0 bases and J by 0 bases, with 8 bases between them. This CDR3 is 15 amino acids long. The CDR3 bases are TGTGCCAGCAGCGTAGGGGCCTCGAGCACAGATACGCAGTATTTT. It is translated as CASSVGASSTDTQYF. The whole variable domain, remainder taken from reference TRBV9 and TRBJ2-3, is DSGVTQTPKHLITATGQRVTLRCSPRSGDLSVYWYQQSLDQGLQFLIQYYNGEERAKGNILERFSAQQFPDLHSELNLSSLELGDSALYFCASSVGASSTDTQYFGPGTRLTVL.

The chain is built from TRBV6-6 and TRBJ2-5; 9 bases are shared with TRBD2. Germline V gives CDR1 MNHNY, CDR2 SVGAGI (reference sequence). Losses at the gene ends were 4 bases for V and 5 bases for J; bases not matched to a gene: 8. The CDR3 contains 15 residues. CDR3 sequence (DNA): TGTGCCAGCAGTTTAGGCGGGGGGGCCGGGGAGACCCAGTACTTC. Translating gives CASSLGGGAGETQYF.

V usage is TRBV7-8 and J usage is TRBJ1-1; D is undetermined. Germline V CDR1 and CDR2: SGHVS, FQNEAQ. This CDR3 is built from 15 residues. Trimming removed 3 bases from V and 1 base from J, with 12 bases in between. The CDR3 sequence is CASSFTPQANTEAFF. CDR3 coding DNA: TGTGCCAGCAGCTTCACGCCTCAGGCGAACACTGAAGCTTTCTTT.

The V gene is TRBV6-5, the J gene TRBJ2-5; D ambiguous. The V and J ends lost 0 bases and 9 bases respectively, with 17 bases between them. Germline values: CDR1 MNHEY, CDR2 SVGAGI. The CDR3 sequence is 15 residues long. The CDR3 reads CASSYSTQTLRSQYF. The CDR3 DNA reads TGTGCCAGCAGTTACTCTACCCAAACCTTGAGATCCCAGTACTTC.

This clone was seen a single time. V gene TRBV29-1 combines with J gene TRBJ2-7; TRBD2 aligns across 9 bases. CDR3 length equals 15 residues. Germline V gene sequence: CDR1 SQVTM, CDR2 ANQGSEA. The V gene end was trimmed by 1 base and the J gene end by 5 bases; junction bases not matched to a gene: 9. The CDR3 DNA reads as TGCAGCGTTGAAGTTCGCGGTGGCGGGAGGGACGAGCAGTACTTC. The encoded protein is CSVEVRGGGRDEQYF.

The chain has TRBV29-1 and TRBJ2-2; 9 bases line up with TRBD1. Unmatched junction bases numbered 9, after V lost 5 bases and J lost 8 bases. There are 14 residues in the CDR3. The germline CDR1 and CDR2 sequences are SQVTM and ANQGSEA. The CDR3, as DNA: TGCAGCGTTCGGGGACAGGGTCGTCTAGGGGAGCTGTTTTTT. Translating gives CSVRGQGRLGELFF.

V gene TRBV7-9 combines with J gene TRBJ2-1; TRBD2 might be the D (5 bases). Germline CDR1 and CDR2: SEHNR and FQNEAQ (reference sequence). Deletions cut 5 bases from V and 6 bases from J, with 20 bases between. This CDR3 has 16 amino acids. The CDR3 loop is CASSQRSGSRFNEQFF. CDR3 bases: TGTGCCAGCAGCCAAAGGAGCGGTAGTAGATTCAATGAGCAGTTCTTC.

A few counts support this clone. This rearrangement joins TRBV2 to TRBJ2-7; D unclear. The CDR3 contains 14 residues. Germline V gene lookup returns CDR1 SNHLY and CDR2 FYNNEI. Between the trimmed V and J ends, which lost 1 base and 2 bases, there was a span of 9 bases. The CDR3 sequence is CASSEERRPYEQYF. DNA of the CDR3: TGTGCCAGCAGTGAAGAGAGGCGGCCCTACGAGCAGTACTTC. The variable domain in full, with the rest retrieved from reference TRBV2 and TRBJ2-7, is EPEVTQTPSHQVTQMGQEVILRCVPISNHLYFYWYRQILGQKVEFLVSFYNNEISEKSEIFDDQFSVERPDGSNFTLKIRSTKLEDSAMYFCASSEERRPYEQYFGPGTRLTVT.

The CDR3 region has the DNA TGTGCCAGTAGTGTCCCAGGGGGATGGTCCTATGGCTACACCTTC. Protein product: CASSVPGGWSYGYTF. The chain combines TRBV19 with TRBJ1-2; 7 positions agree with TRBD1. J was trimmed by 4 bases and V by 5 bases; bases with no gene match: 10. Germline values: CDR1 LNHDA, CDR2 SQIVND (reference sequence). There are 15 residues in the CDR3.

The chain carries TRBV19 and TRBJ2-1; TRBD1 agrees at 10 bases. Germline lookup yields CDR1 LNHDA and CDR2 SQIVND (reference sequence). V lost 6 bases and J lost 10; bases outside the gene matches: 9. The length of the CDR3 is 14 residues. DNA for the CDR3: TGTGCCAGTAGGCCCGGACAGGGGGGAGGAGAGCAGTTCTTC. Translating gives CASRPGQGGGEQFF. Supplemented by reference TRBV19 and TRBJ2-1, the full variable domain reads DGGITQSPKYLFRKEGQNVTLSCEQNLNHDAMYWYRQDPGQGLRLIYYSQIVNDFQKGDIAEGYSVSREKKESFPLTVTSAQKNPTAFYLCASRPGQGGGEQFFGPGTRLTVL.

The chain employs TRBV28 and TRBJ2-7; D might be TRBD2 (7 bases). Germline CDR1 MDHEN, CDR2 SYDVKM. Trimming cost V 5 bases and J 4 bases, with 18 bases left between them. There are 15 residues in the CDR3. CDR3 in amino acids: CASSKGGEALYEQYF. Here the CDR3 DNA reads TGTGCCAGCAGTAAGGGGGGGGAAGCCCTTTACGAGCAGTACTTC.

The chain uses TRBV28 and TRBJ1-5, with D tentatively TRBD1 (6 bases). CDR3 size: 14 residues. V was cut by 9 bases and J by 2 bases, with 14 bases left in between. Germline V lookup: CDR1 MDHEN, CDR2 SYDVKM. The CDR3 DNA sequence: TGTGCCAGTAAACAGGGAGGGGGCAATCAGCCCCAGCATTTT. This codes for CASKQGGGNQPQHF.

The chain has TRBV11-2 and TRBJ1-2; D remains ambiguous. The ends were cut back, 1 base at V and 5 bases at J, with 17 bases in the middle. Germline CDR1 reads SGHAT; CDR2 reads FQNNGV. The length of the CDR3 is 16 residues. CDR3 residues: CASSLAPGAGIYGYTF. The CDR3 DNA sequence: TGTGCCAGCAGCTTAGCCCCAGGAGCCGGGATATATGGCTACACCTTC.

The chain employs TRBV28 and TRBJ1-1; no firm D call. The CDR3 loop spans 14 amino acids. Deletions cut 6 bases from V and 6 bases from J, with 17 bases between. Looked up from germline, CDR1 is MDHEN and CDR2 is SYDVKM. This chain's CDR3 is CASRSSYGVPEAFF. The CDR3, as DNA: TGTGCCAGCAGGTCTAGTTACGGGGTCCCTGAAGCTTTCTTT.

This sequence joins TRBV7-9 and TRBJ2-1; D may be TRBD1 (7 bases). Germline V gene data show CDR1 as SEHNR and CDR2 as FQNEAQ (reference sequence). This CDR3 has 16 residues. Trimming cost V 11 bases and J 5 bases, with 25 bases left between them. The CDR3 spells CASAGRKGGAHNEQFF. CDR3 DNA: TGTGCCTCAGCAGGGAGGAAAGGGGGCGCCCACAATGAGCAGTTCTTC.

V gene TRBV15 combines with J gene TRBJ1-5; 8 positions agree with TRBD1. CDR3 length equals 14 residues. Germline assignment: CDR1 LNHNV and CDR2 YYDKDF (reference sequence). V shed 2 bases and J 4 bases; nucleotides not matched to a gene: 1. The CDR3 sequence: CATSRQGANQPQHF. CDR3 DNA sequence: TGTGCCACCAGCAGACAGGGGGCGAATCAGCCCCAGCATTTT.

This chain uses TRBV6-1 with TRBJ1-5; D ambiguous. The CDR3 extends over 17 amino acids. V lost 3 bases to trimming and J lost 3 bases, with 18 bases between them. Germline V CDR1 and CDR2: MNHNS, SASEGT. The CDR3 bases are TGTGCCAGCAGTGACAAGCCGGCGGCCTCCCTCAATCAGCCCCAGCATTTT. It encodes CASSDKPAASLNQPQHF.

The chain has TRBV6-5 and TRBJ2-3; possibly TRBD1 for D (5 bases). The germline V gene has CDR1 MNHEY and CDR2 SVGAGI. Deletions cut 2 bases from V and 5 bases from J, with 11 bases between. There are 14 residues in the CDR3. CDR3 region: CASSYDRIIDTQYF. The CDR3 DNA reads as TGTGCCAGCAGTTACGACAGAATTATAGATACGCAGTATTTT.

As DNA, the CDR3 is TGTGCCAGGAACTTACTCGGGACTAGCGGGAGGGCCCGAGAGACCCAGTACTTC. Protein: CARNLLGTSGRARETQYF. V usage is TRBV19 and J usage is TRBJ2-5; 16 bases match TRBD2. CDR3 length: 18 amino acids. CDR1 LNHDA and CDR2 SQIVND come from the germline V gene (reference sequence). Trimming took 9 bases from V and 4 from J; bases not matched to a gene: 14.

This chain connects TRBV11-1 to TRBJ2-7; 12 bases are a match to TRBD1. The CDR3 sequence is 15 residues long. Trimming took 2 bases from V and 7 from J; bases not matched to a gene: 6. CDR1 and CDR2 (germline): SGHAT, FQDESV (reference sequence). CDR3 bases: TGTGCCAGCAGCTTATCGGGACAGGGGGCGCGGGAGCAGTACTTC. This gives the protein CASSLSGQGAREQYF.

V gene TRBV7-3 combines with J gene TRBJ2-1; D gene ambiguous. V was pared by 7 bases and J by 0 bases, with 10 bases between. From germline, CDR1 is SGHTA and CDR2 FQGTGA. This CDR3 comprises 14 residues. CDR3 sequence: CASKESSSYNEQFF. CDR3 coding DNA: TGTGCCAGCAAGGAGTCCAGCTCCTACAATGAGCAGTTCTTC.

The J gene is TRBJ1-4, the V gene TRBV28; D ambiguous. This CDR3 has 13 residues. V shed 8 bases and J shed 0 bases, with 7 bases lying between them. The germline gives CDR1 MDHEN, CDR2 SYDVKM. The CDR3 sequence is CASPFATNEKLFF. CDR3 nucleotides: TGTGCCAGCCCCTTTGCAACTAATGAAAAACTGTTTTTT. Full variable domain (rest looked up from reference TRBV28 and TRBJ1-4): DVKVTQSSRYLVKRTGEKVFLECVQDMDHENMFWYRQDPGLGLRLIYFSYDVKMKEKGDIPEGYSVSREKKERFSLILESASTNQTSMYLCASPFATNEKLFFGSGTQLSVL.